Presented here are 18 T cell receptor beta chains from one specimen sequenced in a study of T-cell reconstitution after alpha-beta-depleted transplantation in children (dated by TCRdb to about 2016). Receptors were amplified or captured by PCR. The reads were generated on an Illumina HiSeq 2500. Molecular barcoding was employed in the preparation of TCR libraries, with unique molecular identifiers being used to normalize TCRbeta repertoire quantification. The public sequencing data were trimmed at Q25 with fastp and processed into clonotypes with MiXCR by TCRdb, which kept only in-frame beta chains. CDR3 protein duplicates are merged, each entry listing the most common genes and DNA. The table for this sample lists some 220,000 distinct CDR3 sequences; roughly a tenth of them were counted only once. In total, the top ten clones hold 28% of the sample. The treatment or condition label corresponds to: allogeneic hematopoietic cell transplantation with graft depleted of TCRalphabeta T cells and CD19 B cells.

The sequencing here drew on PBMCs, taken before TCRalphabeta/CD19-depleted stem cell transplant. The origin of the receptors is a child younger than two with acute myeloid leukemia, due to receive a stem cell transplant.

This clonotype has at least ten counts. The rearrangement uses TRBV29-1 and TRBJ2-2; 9 bases map to TRBD2. From germline, CDR1 is SQVTM and CDR2 ANQGSEA. This CDR3 spans 15 amino acids. The J segment lost 1 base and the V segment lost 4 bases, leaving 4 bases of the junction unmatched. The CDR3 loop reads CSVGSTSGNTGELFF. The CDR3 coding sequence is TGCAGCGTTGGTTCGACTAGCGGGAACACCGGGGAGCTGTTTTTT.

This clonotype was picked up many times. This sequence joins TRBV3-1 and TRBJ1-1; D perhaps matches TRBD1 (6 bases). Germline V CDR1 and CDR2: LGHDT, YNNKEL (reference sequence). Trimming took off 0 bases at V and 4 bases at J, with 6 bases between the two ends. The CDR3 has 13 amino acids. CDR3 in amino acids: CASSQEGATEAFF. The CDR3 DNA sequence: TGTGCCAGCAGCCAAGAGGGGGCCACTGAAGCTTTCTTT.

This clonotype was observed many times. The chain is built from TRBV28 and TRBJ2-7, with D possibly matching TRBD1 (6 bases). The CDR3 sequence is 16 residues long. The V and J ends lost 4 bases and 2 bases respectively, with 18 bases between them. CDR1 and CDR2 from the germline V gene are MDHEN and SYDVKM. The CDR3: CASSSGGTGKTYEQYF. The DNA of the CDR3 is TGTGCCAGCAGTTCTGGCGGTACAGGGAAAACCTACGAGCAGTACTTC.

This clonotype came up many times. The chain joins TRBV29-1 to TRBJ1-1, with 8 bases that match TRBD1. From germline, CDR1 is SQVTM and CDR2 ANQGSEA. V was clipped by 4 bases and J by 1 base; unmatched bases: 5. The length of the CDR3 is 14 residues. CDR3 in DNA: TGCAGCGTTGGGGACAGGAGGGGGAACACTGAAGCTTTCTTT. It specifies CSVGDRRGNTEAFF. Together with reference TRBV29-1 and TRBJ1-1, the CDR3 gives the full variable domain: SAVISQKPSRDICQRGTSLTIQCQVDSQVTMMFWYRQQPGQSLTLIATANQGSEATYESGFVIDKFPISRPNLTFSTLTVSNMSPEDSSIYLCSVGDRRGNTEAFFGQGTRLTVV.

On this clonotype: This clone may be a read error of a much larger clone one base away. The genes are TRBV4-1 and TRBJ2-5; D unclear. The CDR3 is 13 amino acids. CDR1 and CDR2 from the germline V gene are MGHRA and YSYEKL. The DNA of the CDR3 is TGCACCAGCAGCCAAGACAAGGGATCGGCCCAGTACTTC. Translated: CTSSQDKGSAQYF.

This clonotype was observed at least ten times. The V call is TRBV29-1, the J call TRBJ2-7, with 7 bases lining up with TRBD1. Germline loops: CDR1 SQVTM, CDR2 ANQGSEA. With 6 bases clipped from V and 3 bases from J, the junction kept 8 bases outside the gene matches. The CDR3 is made up of 13 amino acids. The CDR3 protein is CSVVTGSYYEQYF. The CDR3 DNA follows: TGCAGCGTGGTGACAGGGTCCTACTACGAGCAGTACTTC.

This clonotype has ten or more counts. The chain recombines TRBV28 with TRBJ1-1, with 7 positions matching TRBD1. This CDR3 region has 14 residues. In germline, CDR1 is MDHEN, CDR2 SYDVKM. The trim removed 3 bases at V and 1 base at J, leaving 2 bases unmatched. The CDR3, as DNA: TGTGCCAGCAGTTTGGACAGGCAGAACACTGAAGCTTTCTTT. Amino acids: CASSLDRQNTEAFF.

This clonotype was seen many times. The V and J genes are TRBV18 and TRBJ1-3, with D tentatively TRBD1 (6 bases). The V end lost 6 bases, the J end lost 2 bases, and 11 bases lay between the germline ends. Germline values: CDR1 KGHSH, CDR2 LQKENI. CDR3 length: 14 amino acids. The CDR3 sequence: CASSRRQAGNTIYF. The DNA for the CDR3 is TGTGCCAGCTCTCGAAGACAGGCTGGAAACACCATATATTTT.

In its sample, this clonotype was seen many times. The CDR3 nucleotides are TGCAGTGCCCAAGGCGAGGAGACCCAGTACTTC. As protein: CSAQGEETQYF. V and J are TRBV20-1 and TRBJ2-5, with D hard to call. Germline V gene sequence: CDR1 DFQATT, CDR2 SNEGSKA (reference sequence). The V gene lost 6 bases and the J gene lost 5 bases, with 10 bases spanning the gap. The CDR3 length is 11 residues.

The sample holds many counts of this clonotype. This chain connects TRBV24-1 to TRBJ1-5; D not certain. V lost 2 bases, J lost 2 bases, and 9 bases lay in between. CDR1 is KGHDR, CDR2 SFDVKD, per germline. The CDR3 has 15 residues. As DNA, the CDR3 is TGTGCCACCAGTGATTCAGGTGGAGGCAATCAGCCCCAGCATTTT. Encoded protein: CATSDSGGGNQPQHF.

The V gene is TRBV7-7, the J gene TRBJ2-1; the match to TRBD1 covers 8 bases. This CDR3 spans 15 amino acids. Trimming at V came to 3 bases and at J to 4 bases, leaving 5 bases not matched to a gene. Germline V gene sequence: CDR1 SSHAT, CDR2 FNYEAQ (reference sequence). CDR3 region: CASSLSRDRYNEQFF. CDR3 bases: TGTGCCAGCAGCTTGTCCCGGGACAGGTACAATGAGCAGTTCTTC.

About this clonotype: This may stem from a read error, because a much larger clone lies one nucleotide away. The chain recombines TRBV20-1 with TRBJ1-2, with unresolved D. This CDR3 contains 14 residues. CDR1 is DFQATT, CDR2 SNEGSKA, per germline (reference sequence). V dropped 1 base and J dropped 5 bases, with 14 bases sitting between them. For the CDR3, the DNA is TGCAGTGCTAGAGTCGGGATAGGGAATTATGGCTACACCTTC. Protein product: CSARVGIGNYGYTF.

CDR3 sequence reads: CASTDRAYEQYF. In DNA form, the CDR3 reads TGCGCCAGCACCGACAGGGCCTACGAGCAGTACTTC. The gene calls are TRBV5-1 and TRBJ2-7, with TRBD1 matching over 7 bases. Germline V lookup: CDR1 SGHRS, CDR2 YFSETQ. The CDR3 contains 12 residues. J was trimmed by 2 bases and V by 6 bases; bases with no gene match: 2.

This clonotype has a count of ten or more. This chain links TRBV7-3 with TRBJ2-3, with 10 positions matching TRBD2. Trimming cost V 3 bases and J 3 bases; bases outside gene matches: 6. The germline gives CDR1 SGHTA, CDR2 FQGTGA. The CDR3 extends over 16 amino acids. The CDR3 loop reads CASSFRPSGRTDTQYF. CDR3 sequence (DNA): TGTGCCAGCAGCTTTCGACCTAGCGGGAGAACAGATACGCAGTATTTT.

This clonotype was counted many times. This chain uses TRBV4-1 with TRBJ2-6, with 8 bases fitting TRBD1. The CDR3 is 16 residues long. Germline CDR1 and CDR2: MGHRA and YSYEKL. J lost 9 bases, V lost 3 bases, and 10 bases had no gene match. Written as DNA, the CDR3 is TGCGCCAGCAGCCACCCAGTCGGACAGGGAGGCAACGTCCTGACTTTC. Encoded protein: CASSHPVGQGGNVLTF.

At least ten counts were recorded for this clonotype. The rearrangement joins TRBV20-1 to TRBJ2-1, with D possibly TRBD1 on 6 matching bases. The germline V gene has CDR1 DFQATT and CDR2 SNEGSKA (reference sequence). Trimming left V 4 bases short and J 5 bases short, with 12 bases between. CDR3 size: 13 residues. The CDR3 spells CSATGQKNNEQFF. In nucleotides, the CDR3 is TGCAGTGCTACCGGACAGAAGAACAATGAGCAGTTCTTC.

About this clonotype: With a much larger clone just one base away, this may be a read error. This sequence joins TRBV4-2 and TRBJ2-1, with D maybe TRBD2 (5 bases). This CDR3 contains 17 residues. The germline V and J ends were trimmed by 0 bases and 4 bases, with 16 bases remaining between them. From germline, CDR1 is LGHNA and CDR2 YNFKEQ. The CDR3 sequence is CASSQDTISGGYNEQFF. The CDR3 DNA is TGTGCCAGCAGCCAAGATACAATCAGCGGAGGATACAATGAGCAGTTCTTC.

This clonotype was counted a few times. CDR3 amino acids: CASTPGTYSGYTF. The DNA for the CDR3 is TGTGCCAGCACACCCGGGACATACTCTGGCTACACCTTC. The chain employs TRBV6-6 and TRBJ1-2; possible D gene TRBD1, 6 bases. Germline CDR1 reads MNHNY; CDR2 reads SVGAGI (reference sequence). V lost 7 bases to trimming and J lost 7 bases, with 16 bases between them. The CDR3 totals 13 residues.